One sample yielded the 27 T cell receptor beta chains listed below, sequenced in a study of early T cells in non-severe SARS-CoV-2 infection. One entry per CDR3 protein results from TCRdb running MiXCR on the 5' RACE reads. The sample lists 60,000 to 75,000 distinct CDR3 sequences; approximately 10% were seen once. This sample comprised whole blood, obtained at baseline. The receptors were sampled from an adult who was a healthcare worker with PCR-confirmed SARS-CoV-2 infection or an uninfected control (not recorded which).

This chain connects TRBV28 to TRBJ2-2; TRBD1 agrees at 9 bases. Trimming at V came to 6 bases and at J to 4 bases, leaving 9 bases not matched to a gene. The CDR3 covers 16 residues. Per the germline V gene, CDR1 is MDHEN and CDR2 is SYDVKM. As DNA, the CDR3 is TGTGCCAGCAGACCACCCGGGACAGGGTTCACCGGGGAGCTGTTTTTT. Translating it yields CASRPPGTGFTGELFF.

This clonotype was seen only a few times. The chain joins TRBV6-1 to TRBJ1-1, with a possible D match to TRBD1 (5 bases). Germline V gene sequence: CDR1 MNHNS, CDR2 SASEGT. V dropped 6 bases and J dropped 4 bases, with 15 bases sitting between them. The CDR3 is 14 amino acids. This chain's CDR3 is CASRMEKGSTEAFF. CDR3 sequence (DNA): TGTGCCAGCAGAATGGAGAAGGGGAGCACTGAAGCTTTCTTT.

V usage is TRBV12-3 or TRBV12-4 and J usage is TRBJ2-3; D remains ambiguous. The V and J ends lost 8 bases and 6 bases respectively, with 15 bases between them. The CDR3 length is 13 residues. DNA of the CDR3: TGTGCCAGCTCCTTAGGCCCCCGGGATACGCAGTATTTT. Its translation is CASSLGPRDTQYF.

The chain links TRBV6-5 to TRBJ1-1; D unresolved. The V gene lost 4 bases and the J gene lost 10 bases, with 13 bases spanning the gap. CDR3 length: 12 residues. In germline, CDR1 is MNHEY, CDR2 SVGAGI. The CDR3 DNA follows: TGTGCCAGCAGTTCATACACTGACGGAGCTTTCTTT. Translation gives CASSSYTDGAFF.

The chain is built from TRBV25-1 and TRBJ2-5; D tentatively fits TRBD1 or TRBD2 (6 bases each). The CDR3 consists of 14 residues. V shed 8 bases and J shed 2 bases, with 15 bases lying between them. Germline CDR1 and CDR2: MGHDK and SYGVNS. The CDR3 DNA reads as TGTGCCAGCGGAGGGCCGGGACAACAAGAGACCCAGTACTTC. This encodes CASGGPGQQETQYF.

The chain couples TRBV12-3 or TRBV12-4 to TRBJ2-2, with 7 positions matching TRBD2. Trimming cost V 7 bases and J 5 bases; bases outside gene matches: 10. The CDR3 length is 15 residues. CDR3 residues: CASILSPGGTGELFF. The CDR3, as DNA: TGTGCCAGCATCCTTAGCCCCGGGGGGACCGGGGAGCTGTTTTTT.

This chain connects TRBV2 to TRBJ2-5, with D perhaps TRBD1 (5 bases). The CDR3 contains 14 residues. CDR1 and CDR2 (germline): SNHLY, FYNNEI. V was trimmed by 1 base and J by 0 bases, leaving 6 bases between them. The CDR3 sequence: CASSEDRYQETQYF. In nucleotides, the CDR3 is TGTGCCAGCAGTGAAGACAGGTACCAAGAGACCCAGTACTTC.

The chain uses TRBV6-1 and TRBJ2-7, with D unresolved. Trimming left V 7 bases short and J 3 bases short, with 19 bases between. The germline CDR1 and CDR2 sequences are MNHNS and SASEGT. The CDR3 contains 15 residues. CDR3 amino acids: CASNRRESFFYEQYF. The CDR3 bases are TGTGCCAGCAATAGACGCGAATCCTTCTTCTACGAGCAGTACTTC.

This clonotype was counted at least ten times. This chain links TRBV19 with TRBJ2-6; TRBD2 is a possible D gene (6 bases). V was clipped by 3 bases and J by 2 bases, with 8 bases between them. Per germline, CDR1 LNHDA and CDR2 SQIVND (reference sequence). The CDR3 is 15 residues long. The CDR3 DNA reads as TGTGCCAGTAGTATTTGGGGGGCTGGGGCCAACGTCCTGACTTTC. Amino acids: CASSIWGAGANVLTF.

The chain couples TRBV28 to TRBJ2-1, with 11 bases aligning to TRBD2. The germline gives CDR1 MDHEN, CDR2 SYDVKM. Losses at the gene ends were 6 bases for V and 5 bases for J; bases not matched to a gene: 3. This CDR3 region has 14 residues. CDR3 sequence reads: CASSRLAGNNEQFF. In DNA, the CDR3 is TGTGCCAGCAGCCGACTAGCGGGGAACAATGAGCAGTTCTTC.

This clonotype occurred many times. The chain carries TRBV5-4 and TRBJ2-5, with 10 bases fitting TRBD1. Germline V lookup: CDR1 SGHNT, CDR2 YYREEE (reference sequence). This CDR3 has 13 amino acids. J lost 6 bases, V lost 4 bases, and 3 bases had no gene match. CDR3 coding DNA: TGTGCCAGCAGCCGGGGACAGGGGAAGACCCAGTACTTC. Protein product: CASSRGQGKTQYF.

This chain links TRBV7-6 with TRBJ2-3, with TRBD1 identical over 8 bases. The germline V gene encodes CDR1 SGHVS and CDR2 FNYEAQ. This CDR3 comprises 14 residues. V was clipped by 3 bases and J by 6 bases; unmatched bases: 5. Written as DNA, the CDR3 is TGTGCCAGCAGCTTCTGGACAGGGCACGATACGCAGTATTTT. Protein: CASSFWTGHDTQYF.

In DNA, the CDR3 is TGTGCCAGCTCACCAATCCAAGGAGACGGGGAGCTGTTTTTT. Residues: CASSPIQGDGELFF. V usage is TRBV18 and J usage is TRBJ2-2; the D is unclear. Germline CDR1 KGHSH, CDR2 LQKENI. Trimming stripped 2 bases from V and 7 bases from J, with 11 bases between. The CDR3 loop spans 14 amino acids.

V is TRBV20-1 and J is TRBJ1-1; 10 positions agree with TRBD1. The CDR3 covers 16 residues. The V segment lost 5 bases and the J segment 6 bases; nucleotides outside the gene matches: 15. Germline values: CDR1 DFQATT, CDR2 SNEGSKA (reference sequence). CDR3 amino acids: CSAYVRDRGLLAEAFF. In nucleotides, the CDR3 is TGCAGTGCTTACGTCCGGGACAGGGGACTTTTAGCTGAAGCTTTCTTT.

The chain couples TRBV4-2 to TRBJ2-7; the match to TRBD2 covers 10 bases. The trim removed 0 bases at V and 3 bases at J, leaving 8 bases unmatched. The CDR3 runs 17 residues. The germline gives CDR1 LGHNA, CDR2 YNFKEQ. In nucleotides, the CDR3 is TGTGCCAGCAGCCAAGAACTAGCGGGGATACCCTACTACGAGCAGTACTTC. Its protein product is CASSQELAGIPYYEQYF.

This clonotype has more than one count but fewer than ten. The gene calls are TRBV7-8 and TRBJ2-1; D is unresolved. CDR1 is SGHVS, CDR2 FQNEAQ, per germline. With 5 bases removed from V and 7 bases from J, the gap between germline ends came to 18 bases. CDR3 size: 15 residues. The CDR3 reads CASSIPRPFGNEQFF. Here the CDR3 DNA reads TGTGCCAGCAGCATCCCCCGGCCGTTTGGAAATGAGCAGTTCTTC.

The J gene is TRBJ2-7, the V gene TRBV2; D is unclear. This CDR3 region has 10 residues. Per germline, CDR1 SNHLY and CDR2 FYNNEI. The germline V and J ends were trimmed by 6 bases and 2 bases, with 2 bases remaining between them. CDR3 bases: TGTGCCAGCAGACCCTACGAGCAGTACTTC. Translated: CASRPYEQYF.

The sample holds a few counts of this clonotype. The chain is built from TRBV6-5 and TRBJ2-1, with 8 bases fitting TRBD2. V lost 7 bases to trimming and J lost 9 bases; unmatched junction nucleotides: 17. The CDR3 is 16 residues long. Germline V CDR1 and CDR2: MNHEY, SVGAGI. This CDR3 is CASTNDPGLGAGEQFF. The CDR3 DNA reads TGTGCCAGCACCAACGACCCGGGACTAGGGGCCGGTGAGCAGTTCTTC.

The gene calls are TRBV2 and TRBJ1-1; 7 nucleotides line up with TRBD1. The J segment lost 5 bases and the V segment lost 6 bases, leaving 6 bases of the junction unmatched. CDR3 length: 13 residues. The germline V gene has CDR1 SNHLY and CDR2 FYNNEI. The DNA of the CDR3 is TGTGCCAGCAGAACAGGGGAAGGAACTGAAGCTTTCTTT. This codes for CASRTGEGTEAFF.

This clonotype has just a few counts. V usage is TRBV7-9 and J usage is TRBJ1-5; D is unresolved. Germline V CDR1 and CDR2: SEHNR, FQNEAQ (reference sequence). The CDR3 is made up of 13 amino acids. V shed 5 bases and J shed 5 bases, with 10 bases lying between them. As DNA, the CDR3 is TGTGCCAGCAGCCTAAATGGCGATCAGCCCCAGCATTTT. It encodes CASSLNGDQPQHF.

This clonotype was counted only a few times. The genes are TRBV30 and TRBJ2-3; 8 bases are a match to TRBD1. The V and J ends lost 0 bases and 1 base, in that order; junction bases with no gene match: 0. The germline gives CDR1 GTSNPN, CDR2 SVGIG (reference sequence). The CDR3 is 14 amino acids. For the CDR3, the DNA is TGTGCCTGGAGTGTACAGGGGGGCACAGATACGCAGTATTTT. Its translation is CAWSVQGGTDTQYF. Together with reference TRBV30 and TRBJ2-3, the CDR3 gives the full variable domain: SQTIHQWPATLVQPVGSPLSLECTVEGTSNPNLYWYRQAAGRGLQLLFYSVGIGQISSEVPQNLSASRPQDRQFILSSKKLLLSDSGFYLCAWSVQGGTDTQYFGPGTRLTVL.

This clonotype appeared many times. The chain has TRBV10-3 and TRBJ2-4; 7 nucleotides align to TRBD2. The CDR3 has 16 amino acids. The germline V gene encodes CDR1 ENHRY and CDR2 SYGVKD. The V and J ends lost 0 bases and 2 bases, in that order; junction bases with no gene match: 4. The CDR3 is CAISESGGETKNIQYF. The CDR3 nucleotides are TGTGCCATCAGTGAGTCGGGAGGGGAAACCAAAAACATTCAGTACTTC.

CDR3: CASSRDTTNEKLFF. CDR3 bases: TGCGCCAGCAGCCGGGACACAACTAATGAAAAACTGTTTTTT. This chain connects TRBV5-1 to TRBJ1-4, with a possible D match to TRBD1 (6 bases). The CDR3 has 14 residues. Per the germline V gene, CDR1 is SGHRS and CDR2 is YFSETQ. V was clipped by 4 bases and J by 0 bases, with 7 bases between them. Together with reference TRBV5-1 and TRBJ1-4, the CDR3 gives the full variable domain: KAGVTQTPRYLIKTRGQQVTLSCSPISGHRSVSWYQQTPGQGLQFLFEYFSETQRNKGNFPGRFSGRQFSNSRSEMNVSTLELGDSALYLCASSRDTTNEKLFFGSGTQLSVL.

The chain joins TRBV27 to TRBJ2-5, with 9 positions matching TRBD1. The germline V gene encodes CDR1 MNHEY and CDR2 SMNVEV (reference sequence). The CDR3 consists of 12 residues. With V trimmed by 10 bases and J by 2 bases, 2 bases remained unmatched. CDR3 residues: CATGTGQETQYF. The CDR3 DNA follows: TGTGCCACCGGGACAGGGCAAGAGACCCAGTACTTC.

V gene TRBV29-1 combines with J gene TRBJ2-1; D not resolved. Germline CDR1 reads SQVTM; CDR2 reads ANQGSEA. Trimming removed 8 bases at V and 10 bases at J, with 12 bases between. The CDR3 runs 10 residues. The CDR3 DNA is TGCAGCACTGGAGTTAAGGAGCAGTTCTTC. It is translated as CSTGVKEQFF.

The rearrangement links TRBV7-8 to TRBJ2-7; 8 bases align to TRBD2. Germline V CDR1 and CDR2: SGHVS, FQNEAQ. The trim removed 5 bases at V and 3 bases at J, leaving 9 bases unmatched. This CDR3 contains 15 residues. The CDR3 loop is CASSPLSGAFYEQYF. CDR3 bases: TGTGCCAGCAGCCCTCTTAGCGGGGCGTTCTACGAGCAGTACTTC.

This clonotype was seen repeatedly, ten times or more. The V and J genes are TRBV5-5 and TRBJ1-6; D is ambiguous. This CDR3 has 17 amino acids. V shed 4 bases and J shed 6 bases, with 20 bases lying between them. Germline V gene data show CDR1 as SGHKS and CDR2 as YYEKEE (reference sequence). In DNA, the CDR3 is TGTGCCAGCAGCCTCCTTCCGGAGGCCCGCTTTAATTCACCCCTCCACTTT. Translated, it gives CASSLLPEARFNSPLHF.